This T cell receptor (beta chain) comes out of a study of yellow fever vaccine responses in identical twins. Each CDR3 protein gets one entry after TCRdb re-called the RT-PCR reads with MiXCR. The sample holds 2,500 to 3,000 distinct CDR3 sequences, about nine tenths seen once. The study's findings and limits: Each twin's T cell response to the vaccine was reported to look partly convergent and partly personalized.

In regard to this clonotype: Antigen: not known.

The CDR3 sequence is 13 residues long. From germline, CDR1 is DFQATT and CDR2 SNEGSKA (reference sequence). Between the trimmed V and J ends, which lost 6 bases and 1 base, there was a span of 10 bases. This receptor was taken from a female donor who received the yellow fever vaccine. The gene calls are TRBV20-1 and TRBJ1-3; the D is unclear. The sequencing used T cells from blood (PBMCs), unsorted or a sorted subset (not recorded which), collected before or after yellow fever vaccination (not recorded which). The CDR3 loop is CSALTGSGNTIYF. The CDR3, as DNA: TGCAGTGCCCTAACCGGTTCTGGAAACACCATATATTTT.